Below, one T cell receptor (beta chain) is given with its context. Per the authors' pipeline: The assay estimated nucleated cells by amplifying reference gene primers. The method was immunoSEQ multiplex PCR; TCRdb's version includes in-frame clones alone and lacks a portion of them. The DNA gave D and trimming, while V, J and clone size come from that table. Of around 100,000 clones listed, 80% to 90% are singletons. This specimen belongs to a study of blood T cell repertoires in COVID-19. V shed 2 bases and J 5 bases; nucleotides not matched to a gene: 2. This CDR3 comprises 13 residues. The germline gives CDR1 ENHRY, CDR2 SYGVKD.

The rearrangement joins TRBV10-3 to TRBJ1-2; 7 nucleotides align to TRBD1. The receptor's source is an elderly man with acute or convalescent COVID-19. Specimen: peripheral blood. The CDR3 protein is CAISEGRGYGYTF. The CDR3 nucleotides read TGTGCCATCAGTGAGGGCAGGGGGTATGGCTACACCTTC.